This T cell receptor (beta chain) derives from a study of cytomegalovirus exposure and HLA in healthy donors. About the research overall: The study placed about four fifths of its 350 to 450 genotyped donors in the Caucasian-associated ancestry cluster.

Primers included in the PCR were 60 Vbeta and 13 Jbeta primers. TCRdb keeps only in-frame clones here, not all; method: immunoSEQ multiplex PCR. This sample has approximately 100,000 clones, with approximately 80% found just once. Study conclusions and caveats: There were reportedly fewer N-insertions in an Asian-associated ancestry cluster than the roughly 670-donor mean, in a later analysis. A previous analysis found most TCR beta V segments productive roughly 90% or roughly 30% of the time. The authors excluded some V segments, including TRBV6-2 and TRBV6-3, as indistinguishable.

CDR1 SGHAT and CDR2 FQDESV come from the germline V gene (reference sequence). V lost 5 bases and J lost 2; bases outside the gene matches: 5. The CDR3 loop spans 15 amino acids. Comments on this clone: The antigen remains undetermined.

The origin of this receptor is a woman in her late teens or twenties in good health and CMV-seronegative. Sequencing was carried out using PBMCs. The chain recombines TRBV11-1 with TRBJ1-2, with 10 bases matching TRBD1. CDR3 protein: CASSATGGANYGYTF. CDR3 nucleotides: TGTGCCAGCAGCGCGACAGGGGGCGCGAACTATGGCTACACCTTC.